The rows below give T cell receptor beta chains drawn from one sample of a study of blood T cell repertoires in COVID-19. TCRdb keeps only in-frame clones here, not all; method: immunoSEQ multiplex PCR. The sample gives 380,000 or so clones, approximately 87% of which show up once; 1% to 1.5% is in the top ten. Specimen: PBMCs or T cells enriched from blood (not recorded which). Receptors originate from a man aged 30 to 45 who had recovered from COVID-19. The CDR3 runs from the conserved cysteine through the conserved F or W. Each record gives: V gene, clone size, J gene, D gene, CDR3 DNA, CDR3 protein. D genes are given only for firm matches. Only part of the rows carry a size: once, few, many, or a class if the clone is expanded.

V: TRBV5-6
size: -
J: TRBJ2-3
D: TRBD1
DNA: TGTGCCAGCAGCCCAATTCGACAGGGGATCGATACGCAGTATTTT
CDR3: CASSPIRQGIDTQYF

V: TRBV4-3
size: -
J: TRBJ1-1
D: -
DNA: TGCGCCAGCAGCCAAGGCCTCCCGGGTGAAGCTTTCTTT
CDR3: CASSQGLPGEAFF

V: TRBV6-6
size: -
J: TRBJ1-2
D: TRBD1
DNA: TGTGCCAGCAGTCTCGGACAGGGCAGCTATGGCTACACCTTC
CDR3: CASSLGQGSYGYTF

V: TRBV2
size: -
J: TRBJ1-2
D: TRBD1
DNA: TGTGCCAGCAGGCGGGACAGGGTAGAAGGCTATGGCTACACCTTC
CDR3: CASRRDRVEGYGYTF

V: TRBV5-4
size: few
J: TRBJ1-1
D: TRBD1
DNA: TGTGCCAGCAGCCCGGCGGGGCAGGGGGCAAGTCCTGAAGCTTTCTTT
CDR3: CASSPAGQGASPEAFF

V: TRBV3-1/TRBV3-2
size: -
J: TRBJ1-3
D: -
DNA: TGTGCCAGCAGTAAATCCGAGGCGCCTGGAAACACCATATATTTT
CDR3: CASSKSEAPGNTIYF

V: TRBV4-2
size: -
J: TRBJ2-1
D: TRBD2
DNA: TGTGCCAGCAGCCATCAGCGGGGGGGCCGGAATGAGCAGTTCTTC
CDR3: CASSHQRGGRNEQFF

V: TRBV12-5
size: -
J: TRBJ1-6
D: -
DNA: TGTGCTAGTGGTTTGGTACCGTCAGGGGATAATTCACCCCTCCACTTT
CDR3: CASGLVPSGDNSPLHF

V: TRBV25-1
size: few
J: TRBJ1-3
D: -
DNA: TGTGCCAGCAGTGTTAGAACCTCTGGAAACACCATATATTTT
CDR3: CASSVRTSGNTIYF

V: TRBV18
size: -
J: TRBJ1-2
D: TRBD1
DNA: TGTGCCAGCTCACCCCCCAGGGACAGGGAGAACTATGGCTACACCTTC
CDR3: CASSPPRDRENYGYTF

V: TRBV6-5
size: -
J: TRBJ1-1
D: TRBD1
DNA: TGTGCCAGCAGTTACGGGGACAGTATGTGGGGGACTGAAGCTTTCTTT
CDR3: CASSYGDSMWGTEAFF

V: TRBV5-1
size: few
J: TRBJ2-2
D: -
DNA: TGCGCCAGCAGCTTGGAGGGTCGGGGGACCGGGGAGCTGTTTTTT
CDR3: CASSLEGRGTGELFF

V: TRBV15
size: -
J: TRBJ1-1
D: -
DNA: TGTGCCACCAGCAGAGATAGGGGGGGAAACACTGAAGCTTTCTTT
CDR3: CATSRDRGGNTEAFF

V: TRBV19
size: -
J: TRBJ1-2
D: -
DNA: TGTGCCAGTACCCCAGGGGAATGGTACTATGGCTACACCTTC
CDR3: CASTPGEWYYGYTF

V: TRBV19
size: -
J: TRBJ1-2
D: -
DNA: TGTGCCAGTATTGGACAGCAACCAAACTATGGCTACACCTTC
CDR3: CASIGQQPNYGYTF

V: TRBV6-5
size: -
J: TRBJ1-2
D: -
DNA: TGTGCCAGCAAGAGGGACACCGATTCTAACTATGGCTACACCTTC
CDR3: CASKRDTDSNYGYTF

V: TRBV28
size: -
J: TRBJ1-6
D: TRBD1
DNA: TGTGCCAGCAGCCTTCTACAGGGGGGGAATTCACCCCTCCACTTT
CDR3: CASSLLQGGNSPLHF

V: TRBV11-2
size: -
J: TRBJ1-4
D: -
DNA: TGTGCCAGCAGCTTAGAGGGCGAAAAACTGTTTTTT
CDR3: CASSLEGEKLFF

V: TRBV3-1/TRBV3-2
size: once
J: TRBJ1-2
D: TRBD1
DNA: TGTGCCAGCAGCCAACGGACAGGGTACAGCTATGGCTACACCTTC
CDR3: CASSQRTGYSYGYTF

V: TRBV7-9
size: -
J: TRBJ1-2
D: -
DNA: TGTGCCAGCAGCCTAAGGGGGGGTAGACGTGGCTACACCTTC
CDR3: CASSLRGGRRGYTF

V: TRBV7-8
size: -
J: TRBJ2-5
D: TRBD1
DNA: TGTGCCAGCAGCTTAGGACAGGGTCAGGAGACCCAGTACTTC
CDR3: CASSLGQGQETQYF

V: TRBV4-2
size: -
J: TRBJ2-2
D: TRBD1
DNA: TGTGCCAGCAGCCAAGAAGGCGAAGGGACAGAGACCGGGGAGCTGTTTTTT
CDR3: CASSQEGEGTETGELFF

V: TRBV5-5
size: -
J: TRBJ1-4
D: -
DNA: TGTGCCAGCAGCTCGGGGGGCTCTGCAACTAATGAAAAACTGTTTTTT
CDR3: CASSSGGSATNEKLFF

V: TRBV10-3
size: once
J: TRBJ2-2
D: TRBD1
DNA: TGTGCCATCAGGGCGGGACAGGGGTTAACCACCGGGGAGCTGTTTTTT
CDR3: CAIRAGQGLTTGELFF

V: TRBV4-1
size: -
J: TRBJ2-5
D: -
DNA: TGCGCCAGCAGCCCGCAGGGGCTAGAGACCCAGTACTTC
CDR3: CASSPQGLETQYF

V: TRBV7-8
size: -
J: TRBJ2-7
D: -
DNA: TGTGCCAGCAGGACAACCGACGGAACGTTCTACGAGCAGTACTTC
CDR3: CASRTTDGTFYEQYF

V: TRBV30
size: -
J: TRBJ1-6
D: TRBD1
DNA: TGTGCCTGGAGTGTAACAGGGGTGAGGTCACCCCTCCACTTT
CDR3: CAWSVTGVRSPLHF

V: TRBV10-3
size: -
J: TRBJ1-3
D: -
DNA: TGTGCCATCAGTGAGTCAGGGGTGAGCTCTGGAAACACCATATATTTT
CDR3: CAISESGVSSGNTIYF

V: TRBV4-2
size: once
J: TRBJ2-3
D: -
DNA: TGTGCCAGCAGCCAAGATCCGACTACCCCAGATACGCAGTATTTT
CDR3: CASSQDPTTPDTQYF

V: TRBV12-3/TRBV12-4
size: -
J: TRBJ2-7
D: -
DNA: TGTGCCAGCAGTTTTCGAGGGGAGCAGTACTTC
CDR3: CASSFRGEQYF

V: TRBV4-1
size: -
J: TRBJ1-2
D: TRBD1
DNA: TGCGCCAGCAGCCAAGATTCGACAGGGCCTAACTATGGCTACACCTTC
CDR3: CASSQDSTGPNYGYTF

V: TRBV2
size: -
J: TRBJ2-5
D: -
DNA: TGTGCCAGCAGTCAAAGCCGACAGACGACAGAGACCCAGTACTTC
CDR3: CASSQSRQTTETQYF

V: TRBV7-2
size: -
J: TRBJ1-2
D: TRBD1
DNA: TGTGCCAGCAGCCCATTTCGACAGGGGGCATCGGGATATGGCTACACCTTC
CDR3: CASSPFRQGASGYGYTF

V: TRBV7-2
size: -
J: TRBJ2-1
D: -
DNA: TGTGCCAGCAGCTTATCTACGGACAACAATGAGCAGTTCTTC
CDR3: CASSLSTDNNEQFF

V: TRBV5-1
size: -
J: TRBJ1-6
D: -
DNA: TGCGCCAGCAGCTTGGCCCAGGGAATGAAGACACCCCTCCACTTT
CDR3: CASSLAQGMKTPLHF

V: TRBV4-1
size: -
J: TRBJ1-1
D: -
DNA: TGCGCCAGCAGCCAGGAACCGTGGAGGGGGGGTATCGACACTGAAGCTTTCTTT
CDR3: CASSQEPWRGGIDTEAFF

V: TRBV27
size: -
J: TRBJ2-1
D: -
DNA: TGTGCCAGCTCCCTTGCGTACTCCTACAATGAGCAGTTCTTC
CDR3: CASSLAYSYNEQFF

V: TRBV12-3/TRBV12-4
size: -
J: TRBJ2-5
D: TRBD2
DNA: TGTGCCACTCGGAGCGGGGGTACAGAGACCCAGTACTTC
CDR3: CATRSGGTETQYF

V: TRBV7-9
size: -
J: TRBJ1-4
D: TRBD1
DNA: TGTGCCAGCAGCCCCCCGGGACAGGGTTACGAAAAACTGTTTTTT
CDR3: CASSPPGQGYEKLFF

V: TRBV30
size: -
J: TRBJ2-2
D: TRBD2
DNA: TGTGCCTGGAGTGGGGGGACTAGTGGTGAGCTGTTTTTT
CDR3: CAWSGGTSGELFF

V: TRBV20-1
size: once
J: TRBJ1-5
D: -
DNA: TGCAGTGCTAGAGATACAGCCCAGCATTTT
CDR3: CSARDTAQHF

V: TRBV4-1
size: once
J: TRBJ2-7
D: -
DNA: TGCGCCAGCAGCCACCCGGGGTCGGGGACCTACGAGCAGTACTTC
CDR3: CASSHPGSGTYEQYF

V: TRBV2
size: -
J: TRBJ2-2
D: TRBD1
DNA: TGTGCCAGCGGTATGGGGACAGGGGGTACCACCGGGGAGCTGTTTTTT
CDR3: CASGMGTGGTTGELFF

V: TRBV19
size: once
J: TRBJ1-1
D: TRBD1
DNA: TGTGCCAGCGCTGACAGGGCGATCACTGAAGCTTTCTTT
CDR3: CASADRAITEAFF

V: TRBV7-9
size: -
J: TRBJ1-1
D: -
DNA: TGTGCCAGCAGCTTAGTTCTTTCAACAGACCTGAACACTGAAGCTTTCTTT
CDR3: CASSLVLSTDLNTEAFF

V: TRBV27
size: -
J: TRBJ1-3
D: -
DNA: TGTGCCAGCAGTTTATCGGCAGGCTACGGAAACACCATATATTTT
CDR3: CASSLSAGYGNTIYF

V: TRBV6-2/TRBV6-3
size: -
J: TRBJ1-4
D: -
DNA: TGTGCCAGCAGTTATCAGGAAACTAATGAAAAACTGTTTTTT
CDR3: CASSYQETNEKLFF

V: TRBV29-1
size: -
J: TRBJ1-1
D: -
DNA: TGCAGCACCCGGGGGGAATCTTCGTCCATGAACACTGAAGCTTTCTTT
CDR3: CSTRGESSSMNTEAFF

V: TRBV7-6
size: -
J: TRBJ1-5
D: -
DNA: TGTGCCAGCAGCTTAATACAGGCGCCCAATCAGCCCCAGCATTTT
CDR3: CASSLIQAPNQPQHF

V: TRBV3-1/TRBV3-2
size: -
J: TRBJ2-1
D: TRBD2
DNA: TGTGCCAGCAGCCAAGGGCGGGGGGGCCGTGAGCAGTTCTTC
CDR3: CASSQGRGGREQFF

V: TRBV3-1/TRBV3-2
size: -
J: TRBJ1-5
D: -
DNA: TGTGCCAGCAGCCAAGATCCAGGATATAGCAATCAGCCCCAGCATTTT
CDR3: CASSQDPGYSNQPQHF

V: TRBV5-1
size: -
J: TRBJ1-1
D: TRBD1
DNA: TGCGCCAGCAGCTTGGACAGGGGGCTTTCTGAAGCTTTCTTT
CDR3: CASSLDRGLSEAFF

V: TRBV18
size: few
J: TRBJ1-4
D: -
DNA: TGTGCCAGCTCACCCGCCATTCCGGCCGGGGAGATCGAAAAACTGTTTTTT
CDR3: CASSPAIPAGEIEKLFF

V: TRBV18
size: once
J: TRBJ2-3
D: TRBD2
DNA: TGTGCCAGCTCACCACCCTCAGCGGGGGGGCCTACGCAGTATTTT
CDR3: CASSPPSAGGPTQYF

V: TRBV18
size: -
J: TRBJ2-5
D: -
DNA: TGTGCCAGCTCCCCATCCCGGGTCGAGACCCAGTACTTC
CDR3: CASSPSRVETQYF

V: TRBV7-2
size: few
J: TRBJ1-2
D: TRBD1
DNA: TGTGCCAGCAGCACTCGACAGGGGGCGATTGATGGCTACACCTTC
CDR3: CASSTRQGAIDGYTF